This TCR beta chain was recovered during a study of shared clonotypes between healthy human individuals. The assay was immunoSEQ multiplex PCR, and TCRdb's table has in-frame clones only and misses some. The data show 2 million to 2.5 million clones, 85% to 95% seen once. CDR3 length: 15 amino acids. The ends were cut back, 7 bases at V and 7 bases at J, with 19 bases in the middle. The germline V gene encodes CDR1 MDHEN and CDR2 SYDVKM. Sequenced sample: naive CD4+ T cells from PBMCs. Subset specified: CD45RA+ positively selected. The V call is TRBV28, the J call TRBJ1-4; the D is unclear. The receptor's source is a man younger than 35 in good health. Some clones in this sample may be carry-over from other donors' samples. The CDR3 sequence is CASTMSEGEGEKLFF. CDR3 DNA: TGTGCCAGCACCATGTCTGAAGGCGAAGGTGAAAAACTGTTTTTT. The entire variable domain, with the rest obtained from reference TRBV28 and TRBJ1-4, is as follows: DVKVTQSSRYLVKRTGEKVFLECVQDMDHENMFWYRQDPGLGLRLIYFSYDVKMKEKGDIPEGYSVSREKKERFSLILESASTNQTSMYLCASTMSEGEGEKLFFGSGTQLSVL.